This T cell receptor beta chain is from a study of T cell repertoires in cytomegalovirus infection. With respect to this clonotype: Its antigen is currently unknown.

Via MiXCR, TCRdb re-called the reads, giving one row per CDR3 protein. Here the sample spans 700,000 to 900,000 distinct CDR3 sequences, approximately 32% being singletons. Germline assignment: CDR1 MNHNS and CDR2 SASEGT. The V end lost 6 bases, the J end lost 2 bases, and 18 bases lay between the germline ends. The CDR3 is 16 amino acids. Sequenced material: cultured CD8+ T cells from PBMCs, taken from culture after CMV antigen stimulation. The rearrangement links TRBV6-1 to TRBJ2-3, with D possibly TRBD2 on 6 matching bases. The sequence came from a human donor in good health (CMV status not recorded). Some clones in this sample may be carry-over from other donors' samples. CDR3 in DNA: TGTGCCAGCAGACGCGGGGTGGGAAAACTCACAGATACGCAGTATTTT. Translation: CASRRGVGKLTDTQYF.